The 16 T cell receptor beta chains reported below all come from one sample, sequenced in a study of cytomegalovirus exposure and HLA in healthy donors. Vbeta (60) and Jbeta (13) primers were used in the PCR. Clones were sequenced by immunoSEQ multiplex PCR, and TCRdb holds only the in-frame ones, with some missing. This repertoire includes around 76,000 clones. Sequenced input: PBMCs. The receptors here all came from a woman between 55 and 75 years old in good health and CMV-seronegative.

The chain uses TRBV29-1 and TRBJ2-1; D is perhaps TRBD2 (5 bases). The CDR3 is 15 amino acids. Germline assignment: CDR1 SQVTM and CDR2 ANQGSEA. The germline V and J ends were trimmed by 5 bases and 4 bases, with 18 bases remaining between them. The CDR3 sequence is CSVRARTRQYNEQFF. DNA of the CDR3: TGCAGCGTTCGGGCCCGGACTCGCCAATACAATGAGCAGTTCTTC.

The chain joins TRBV11-1 to TRBJ2-1, with 8 bases aligning to TRBD2. The germline V gene has CDR1 SGHAT and CDR2 FQDESV (reference sequence). The CDR3 extends over 15 amino acids. The V segment lost 5 bases and the J segment 4 bases; nucleotides outside the gene matches: 7. The DNA of the CDR3 is TGTGCCAGCAGCATTCTGCGGGAGGCATACAATGAGCAGTTCTTC. Amino acid sequence: CASSILREAYNEQFF.

This sequence joins TRBV18 and TRBJ1-1; TRBD1 matches at 7 bases. After removal of 5 bases from V and 5 bases from J, the junction contained 5 bases not matched to a gene. Per germline, CDR1 KGHSH and CDR2 LQKENI. The CDR3 consists of 13 residues. The CDR3 region is CASSEDRVTEAFF. The CDR3 DNA follows: TGTGCCAGCTCAGAAGACAGGGTAACTGAAGCTTTCTTT.

The rearrangement uses TRBV7-9 and TRBJ2-7, with TRBD1 matching over 9 bases. Trimming removed 1 base from V and 5 bases from J; junction bases left unmatched: 6. Germline-derived CDR1 and CDR2 are SEHNR and FQNEAQ (reference sequence). The CDR3 is made up of 15 amino acids. CDR3 in DNA: TGTGCCAGCAGCTTAGGGTGGGACAGGGACGACGAGCAGTACTTC. Its protein is CASSLGWDRDDEQYF.

The chain recombines TRBV5-4 with TRBJ2-3; 10 positions agree with TRBD2. The V gene's germline CDR1 is SGHNT and CDR2 YYREEE (reference sequence). This CDR3 is 15 amino acids long. V shed 0 bases, J shed 9 bases, and the junction held 7 bases outside the gene matches. This CDR3 is CASSLVGTSDLTQYF. DNA for the CDR3: TGTGCCAGCAGCTTGGTAGGGACTAGCGATCTGACGCAGTATTTT.

The chain is built from TRBV9 and TRBJ2-1; the match to TRBD2 covers 9 bases. The CDR3 spans 16 residues. Trimming cost V 6 bases and J 7 bases; bases outside gene matches: 14. Germline CDR1 SGDLS, CDR2 YYNGEE. In DNA form, the CDR3 reads TGTGCCAGCACTATCACGGGGGGCGGGAGGGTGAATGAGCAGTTCTTC. This codes for CASTITGGGRVNEQFF. Filled out from reference TRBV9 and TRBJ2-1, the complete variable domain reads DSGVTQTPKHLITATGQRVTLRCSPRSGDLSVYWYQQSLDQGLQFLIQYYNGEERAKGNILERFSAQQFPDLHSELNLSSLELGDSALYFCASTITGGGRVNEQFFGPGTRLTVL.

The rearrangement uses TRBV7-9 and TRBJ1-2; D may be TRBD1 (5 bases). The CDR3 totals 14 residues. The V gene lost 2 bases and the J gene lost 8 bases, with 15 bases spanning the gap. Germline V gene sequence: CDR1 SEHNR, CDR2 FQNEAQ (reference sequence). The CDR3 coding sequence is TGTGCCAGCAGCTTAACAGGAATAATAAGAGGCTACACCTTC. Its protein product is CASSLTGIIRGYTF.

The J gene is TRBJ2-7, the V gene TRBV5-4; 8 bases align to TRBD2. V lost 2 bases to trimming and J lost 6 bases; unmatched junction nucleotides: 4. CDR1 is SGHNT, CDR2 YYREEE, per germline (reference sequence). The CDR3 spans 13 residues. The chain's CDR3 is CASSLSGSFEQYF. The CDR3, as DNA: TGTGCCAGCAGCTTAAGCGGGAGTTTCGAGCAGTACTTC.

As for this clone: This specimen includes other DNA sequences encoding the same CDR3. The chain joins TRBV28 to TRBJ1-1; D is uncertain. V dropped 5 bases and J dropped 6 bases, with 16 bases sitting between them. CDR1 and CDR2 (germline): MDHEN, SYDVKM. This CDR3 is built from 14 residues. CDR3 DNA: TGTGCCAGCAGTCCTTGGACGGGGAAGGCTGAAGCTTTCTTT. It specifies CASSPWTGKAEAFF.

The chain recombines TRBV13 with TRBJ2-7; D is unclear. This CDR3 contains 15 residues. V shed 3 bases and J shed 6 bases, with 18 bases lying between them. The germline V gene encodes CDR1 PRHDT and CDR2 FYEKMQ (reference sequence). CDR3 DNA sequence: TGTGCCAGCAGCTTGTTTGCTCAGGCCTTCGGCGAGCAGTACTTC. Encoded protein: CASSLFAQAFGEQYF.

The chain uses TRBV14 and TRBJ2-4; TRBD1 is a possible D gene (6 bases). Trimming shortened V by 2 bases and J by 5 bases, and 10 bases separated the two germline ends. Germline lookup yields CDR1 SGHDN and CDR2 FVKESK. The CDR3 has 14 amino acids. The CDR3 nucleotides read TGTGCCAGCAGCCAACTGGACAGAGAAAACATTCAGTACTTC. Encoded protein: CASSQLDRENIQYF.

Remarks on this clone: Other nucleotide sequences from this sample produce the same CDR3. The J gene is TRBJ2-7, the V gene TRBV18; D uncertain. Germline V CDR1 and CDR2: KGHSH, LQKENI. This CDR3 spans 12 amino acids. Deletions cut 6 bases from V and 0 bases from J, with 6 bases between. Written as DNA, the CDR3 is TGTGCCAGCTCTCCGAGCTCCTACGAGCAGTACTTC. It yields the protein CASSPSSYEQYF.

V is TRBV7-9 and J is TRBJ2-2; 9 positions match TRBD2. V was pared by 5 bases and J by 7 bases, with 8 bases of the junction left unmatched. CDR1 is SEHNR and CDR2 is FQNEAQ in the germline V gene (reference sequence). The length of the CDR3 is 15 residues. This chain's CDR3 is CASSPPGLANGELFF. The CDR3 region has the DNA TGTGCCAGCAGCCCTCCGGGACTAGCTAACGGGGAGCTGTTTTTT.

This chain uses TRBV21-1 with TRBJ1-1; the table's D call, TRBD1, has no DNA check behind it. TRBV21-1 is flagged as a pseudogene. The CDR3 contains 17 residues. DNA of the CDR3: TGTGCCAGCTACAAGGTCCGCTCAGGGTACGTGAACACTGAAGCTTTCTTT. It is translated as CASYKVRSGYVNTEAFF.

The V and J genes are TRBV7-6 and TRBJ2-3; maybe TRBD2 (6 bases). Germline-derived CDR1 and CDR2 are SGHVS and FNYEAQ. The CDR3 extends over 15 amino acids. V lost 3 bases and J 0 bases, leaving 10 bases between the germline ends. The CDR3 DNA is TGTGCCAGCAGCTTTAGCGGATCTAGCACAGATACGCAGTATTTT. The encoded protein is CASSFSGSSTDTQYF. Full variable domain (missing parts from reference TRBV7-6 and TRBJ2-3): GAGVSQSPRYKVTKRGQDVALRCDPISGHVSLYWYRQALGQGPEFLTYFNYEAQQDKSGLPNDRFSAERPEGSISTLTIQRTEQRDSAMYRCASSFSGSSTDTQYFGPGTRLTVL.

The chain is built from TRBV5-1 and TRBJ2-7; TRBD1 agrees at 8 bases. Losses at the gene ends were 4 bases for V and 1 base for J; bases not matched to a gene: 13. Germline CDR1 and CDR2: SGHRS and YFSETQ. There are 17 residues in the CDR3. CDR3 bases: TGCGCCAGCAGCCCGGGACAGGAACTAGTCTCTTCCTACGAGCAGTACTTC. Amino acid sequence: CASSPGQELVSSYEQYF.